These T cell receptor beta chains were read from a single sample in a study of T cell changes during pregnancy in multiple sclerosis. Data came from immunoSEQ multiplex PCR; TCRdb stores just in-frame clones and leaves some out. The sample contains tens of thousands of clones, 93% of which appear only once. This specimen was CD8+ T cells from peripheral blood mononuclear cells, taken in the second trimester of pregnancy. Every receptor here comes from a female donor with multiple sclerosis, enrolled in a pregnancy study. The CDR3 runs from the conserved cysteine through the conserved F or W. D genes are given only for firm matches. Expanded clones get a size class; other rows say once, few or many, or leave the size out.

d_gene: .
v_gene: TRBV6-1
j_gene: TRBJ2-7
abundance: once
CDR3nt: TGTGCCAGCAGTGAAGTAAGTAATGCGGGACCTTCTTACGAGCAGTACTTC
CDR3aa: CASSEVSNAGPSYEQYF

d_gene: TRBD1
v_gene: TRBV7-9
j_gene: TRBJ2-7
abundance: .
CDR3nt: TGTGCCAGCAGCTCGACAGGGGGCAAATCCTACGAGCAGTACTTC
CDR3aa: CASSSTGGKSYEQYF

d_gene: TRBD1
v_gene: TRBV7-2
j_gene: TRBJ2-5
abundance: .
CDR3nt: TGTGCCAGCAGCTTAGCCCAGGACAGGGGCTTTATCCAAGAGACCCAGTACTTC
CDR3aa: CASSLAQDRGFIQETQYF

d_gene: TRBD1
v_gene: TRBV2
j_gene: TRBJ2-7
abundance: .
CDR3nt: TGTGCCAGCAGTGAAGCACGGACAGGGCAGTCCTACGAGCAGTACTTC
CDR3aa: CASSEARTGQSYEQYF

d_gene: TRBD2
v_gene: TRBV7-9
j_gene: TRBJ2-7
abundance: .
CDR3nt: TGTGCCAGCAGCTTTCTGACTAGCGGGGATTACGAGCAGTACTTC
CDR3aa: CASSFLTSGDYEQYF

d_gene: .
v_gene: TRBV4-1
j_gene: TRBJ1-1
abundance: .
CDR3nt: TGCGCCAGCAGCCAAGTCCGAGGAGGGACTGAAGCTTTCTTT
CDR3aa: CASSQVRGGTEAFF

d_gene: .
v_gene: TRBV9
j_gene: TRBJ1-2
abundance: .
CDR3nt: TGTGCCAGCAGCCCTCCTCCCCCTAACTATGGCTACACCTTC
CDR3aa: CASSPPPPNYGYTF

d_gene: .
v_gene: TRBV6-1
j_gene: TRBJ2-7
abundance: .
CDR3nt: TGTGCCAGCAGTGAAGACGGAGACGTAGTTTCCTTTTCCTACGAGCAGTACTTC
CDR3aa: CASSEDGDVVSFSYEQYF

d_gene: .
v_gene: TRBV5-1
j_gene: TRBJ2-1
abundance: .
CDR3nt: TGCGCCAGCAGCGAGGGGTACAGGGTGTATGAGCAGTTCTTC
CDR3aa: CASSEGYRVYEQFF

d_gene: .
v_gene: TRBV23-1
j_gene: TRBJ1-3
abundance: .
CDR3nt: TGCGCCAGCAGACTTACAGCGGGCACGAACACCATATATTTT
CDR3aa: CASRLTAGTNTIYF

d_gene: .
v_gene: TRBV9
j_gene: TRBJ2-3
abundance: .
CDR3nt: TGTGCCAGCAGCGTGGAGAGCACAGATACGCAGTATTTT
CDR3aa: CASSVESTDTQYF

d_gene: .
v_gene: TRBV7-9
j_gene: TRBJ1-1
abundance: .
CDR3nt: TGTGCCAGCAGCTTAGATACTACAGAGGACAGGAACACTGAAGCTTTCTTT
CDR3aa: CASSLDTTEDRNTEAFF

d_gene: .
v_gene: TRBV27
j_gene: TRBJ2-3
abundance: .
CDR3nt: TGTGCCAGCAGTCCCCGGACAATGCCGGATACGCAGTATTTT
CDR3aa: CASSPRTMPDTQYF

d_gene: .
v_gene: TRBV4-3
j_gene: TRBJ2-5
abundance: .
CDR3nt: TGCGCCAGCAGCCAAGATCCGGGATCGGGGGAGACCCAGTACTTC
CDR3aa: CASSQDPGSGETQYF

d_gene: TRBD2
v_gene: TRBV4-1
j_gene: TRBJ2-7
abundance: .
CDR3nt: TGCGCCAGCAGCCCCCTCCGGGAGGGCTACGAGCAGTACTTC
CDR3aa: CASSPLREGYEQYF

d_gene: TRBD1
v_gene: TRBV7-6
j_gene: TRBJ2-7
abundance: .
CDR3nt: TGTGCCAGCAGTTCCGGGACAGGGGTGCACGAGCAGTACTTC
CDR3aa: CASSSGTGVHEQYF

d_gene: TRBD2
v_gene: TRBV7-6
j_gene: TRBJ2-1
abundance: .
CDR3nt: TGTGCCAGCAGCTTACTAGCGGGCCCCTACAATGAGCAGTTCTTC
CDR3aa: CASSLLAGPYNEQFF

d_gene: TRBD1
v_gene: TRBV7-9
j_gene: TRBJ2-1
abundance: .
CDR3nt: TGTGCCAGCAGCTCCCGGGACAGGGACGCCTACAATGAGCAGTTCTTC
CDR3aa: CASSSRDRDAYNEQFF

d_gene: .
v_gene: TRBV5-1
j_gene: TRBJ2-7
abundance: .
CDR3nt: TGCGCCAGCAGCTTGTCGGTCCCGGGGGACGAGCAGTACTTC
CDR3aa: CASSLSVPGDEQYF

d_gene: TRBD2
v_gene: TRBV28
j_gene: TRBJ2-7
abundance: .
CDR3nt: TGTGCCAGCAGTTTAAGCGGGACGCACTACGAGCAGTACTTC
CDR3aa: CASSLSGTHYEQYF

d_gene: .
v_gene: TRBV13
j_gene: TRBJ1-1
abundance: once
CDR3nt: TGTGCCAGCAGCTTAGGCTTAGAGAACACTGAAGCTTTCTTT
CDR3aa: CASSLGLENTEAFF

d_gene: TRBD2
v_gene: TRBV4-2
j_gene: TRBJ2-1
abundance: once
CDR3nt: TGTGCCAGCAGCCAAGTACTAGCGGGGGGCATGAGCTCCTACAATGAGCAGTTCTTC
CDR3aa: CASSQVLAGGMSSYNEQFF

d_gene: .
v_gene: TRBV11-2
j_gene: TRBJ2-7
abundance: .
CDR3nt: TGTGCCAGCAGCTTAGAAGGGAGCACACCCTTAATACGGGAGCAGTACTTC
CDR3aa: CASSLEGSTPLIREQYF

d_gene: TRBD2
v_gene: TRBV15
j_gene: TRBJ2-7
abundance: .
CDR3nt: TGTGCCACCAGCTATAAAGGGACTAGCGGGAAATCACGGTACGAGCAGTACTTC
CDR3aa: CATSYKGTSGKSRYEQYF

d_gene: .
v_gene: TRBV7-2
j_gene: TRBJ2-7
abundance: .
CDR3nt: TGTGCCAGCAGCTCTACAGGAAGGCCCTACGAGCAGTACTTC
CDR3aa: CASSSTGRPYEQYF

d_gene: .
v_gene: TRBV5-1
j_gene: TRBJ2-1
abundance: .
CDR3nt: TGCGCCAGCAGCTTGGGACTAGGGGACAATGAGCAGTTCTTC
CDR3aa: CASSLGLGDNEQFF

d_gene: .
v_gene: TRBV6-5
j_gene: TRBJ1-4
abundance: .
CDR3nt: TGTGCCAGCAGTTATGGTCGCTCGGGGGGAAATGAAAAACTGTTTTTT
CDR3aa: CASSYGRSGGNEKLFF

d_gene: TRBD1
v_gene: TRBV5-1
j_gene: TRBJ1-1
abundance: .
CDR3nt: TGCGCCAGCAGCTCGACAGGGAGGACTGAAGCTTTCTTT
CDR3aa: CASSSTGRTEAFF

d_gene: TRBD2
v_gene: TRBV5-1
j_gene: TRBJ2-1
abundance: .
CDR3nt: TGCGCCAGCAGCTTGACTAGCGGGAGCCCGAGCTCCTACAATGAGCAGTTCTTC
CDR3aa: CASSLTSGSPSSYNEQFF

d_gene: TRBD1
v_gene: TRBV7-9
j_gene: TRBJ1-1
abundance: .
CDR3nt: TGTGCCAGCAGCTCCCCCGAGACAGGGCTCACTGAAGCTTTCTTT
CDR3aa: CASSSPETGLTEAFF

d_gene: TRBD1
v_gene: TRBV30
j_gene: TRBJ1-2
abundance: once
CDR3nt: TGTGCCCGCCGAGGGACAGGGGGGACGGGAGGCTACACCTTC
CDR3aa: CARRGTGGTGGYTF

d_gene: .
v_gene: TRBV6-1
j_gene: TRBJ2-1
abundance: .
CDR3nt: TGTGCCAGCACCCCCGGGACTCAGAACAATGAGCAGTTCTTC
CDR3aa: CASTPGTQNNEQFF

d_gene: TRBD2
v_gene: TRBV7-2
j_gene: TRBJ2-1
abundance: .
CDR3nt: TGTGCCACGGGACTAGACGGGTATGAGCAGTTCTTC
CDR3aa: CATGLDGYEQFF

d_gene: .
v_gene: TRBV4-1
j_gene: TRBJ1-5
abundance: .
CDR3nt: TGCGCCAGCAGCCAATCAGTTGGGAACAGGGAAAAGCCCCAGCATTTT
CDR3aa: CASSQSVGNREKPQHF

d_gene: TRBD2
v_gene: TRBV11-2
j_gene: TRBJ2-2
abundance: .
CDR3nt: TGTGCCAGCAGCTTGGGACTAGCGGGAGAGATCGGCACCGGGGAGCTGTTTTTT
CDR3aa: CASSLGLAGEIGTGELFF

d_gene: .
v_gene: TRBV19
j_gene: TRBJ1-2
abundance: .
CDR3nt: TGTGCCAGTAGTCCCACCGGGACGAGGGACACCTATGGCTACACCTTC
CDR3aa: CASSPTGTRDTYGYTF

d_gene: TRBD2
v_gene: TRBV4-2
j_gene: TRBJ2-5
abundance: .
CDR3nt: TGTGCCAGCAGCCCTAGCTCTAGCGGGGCTGCAGAGACCCAGTACTTC
CDR3aa: CASSPSSSGAAETQYF

d_gene: TRBD2
v_gene: TRBV28
j_gene: TRBJ2-3
abundance: .
CDR3nt: TGTGCCAGCAGAGGAAGCGGGGGCCGCACAGATACGCAGTATTTT
CDR3aa: CASRGSGGRTDTQYF

d_gene: .
v_gene: TRBV6-4
j_gene: TRBJ1-1
abundance: few
CDR3nt: TGTGCCAGCAGTGACTCGGGGGGAGACACTGAAGCTTTCTTT
CDR3aa: CASSDSGGDTEAFF

d_gene: .
v_gene: TRBV27
j_gene: TRBJ2-1
abundance: .
CDR3nt: TGTGCCAGCAGGCACGGGGGGCGGGCAAATGAGCAGTTCTTC
CDR3aa: CASRHGGRANEQFF

d_gene: TRBD2
v_gene: TRBV19
j_gene: TRBJ2-3
abundance: .
CDR3nt: TGTGCCAGTAGTATAGCTTTGGGACTAGCGGGAGTGGATACGCAGTATTTT
CDR3aa: CASSIALGLAGVDTQYF

d_gene: .
v_gene: TRBV9
j_gene: TRBJ1-2
abundance: .
CDR3nt: TGTGCCGGCAGCGTAGATGACAGCAACTATGGCTACACCTTC
CDR3aa: CAGSVDDSNYGYTF

d_gene: .
v_gene: TRBV7-3
j_gene: TRBJ2-3
abundance: .
CDR3nt: TGTGCCAGCAGCTCTAGGGGGGGCCTGGATACGCAGTATTTT
CDR3aa: CASSSRGGLDTQYF

d_gene: TRBD1
v_gene: TRBV4-3
j_gene: TRBJ1-2
abundance: once
CDR3nt: TGCGCCAGCAGCCCTGGACAGGGGCTATCCCTTAACTATGGCTACACCTTC
CDR3aa: CASSPGQGLSLNYGYTF

d_gene: .
v_gene: TRBV7-2
j_gene: TRBJ1-6
abundance: .
CDR3nt: TGTGCCAGCAGCTACGGACAGATTAATTCACCCCTCCACTTT
CDR3aa: CASSYGQINSPLHF

d_gene: .
v_gene: TRBV7-9
j_gene: TRBJ1-2
abundance: .
CDR3nt: TGTGCCAGCAGCTCCGACATGAACTATGGCTACACCTTC
CDR3aa: CASSSDMNYGYTF

d_gene: .
v_gene: TRBV10-1
j_gene: TRBJ2-2
abundance: once
CDR3nt: TGCGCCAGCACCGGGACAAACACCGGGGAGCTGTTTTTT
CDR3aa: CASTGTNTGELFF

d_gene: .
v_gene: TRBV11-2
j_gene: TRBJ1-4
abundance: .
CDR3nt: TGTGCCAGCAGCTTAGTGACAGGAAATGAAAAACTGTTTTTT
CDR3aa: CASSLVTGNEKLFF

d_gene: .
v_gene: TRBV6-1
j_gene: TRBJ2-2
abundance: .
CDR3nt: TGTGCCGGGAAAGGACGGACCTCAGGAGGCGGGGAGCTGTTTTTT
CDR3aa: CAGKGRTSGGGELFF

d_gene: TRBD2
v_gene: TRBV7-8
j_gene: TRBJ2-1
abundance: once
CDR3nt: TGTGCCAGCAGCGAGGGACTAGCGAACTCCTACAATGAGCAGTTCTTC
CDR3aa: CASSEGLANSYNEQFF

d_gene: .
v_gene: TRBV6-1
j_gene: TRBJ2-7
abundance: .
CDR3nt: TGTGCCAGCAGTCAACGGACAGTCTACGAGCAGTACTTC
CDR3aa: CASSQRTVYEQYF

d_gene: .
v_gene: TRBV4-1
j_gene: TRBJ2-1
abundance: .
CDR3nt: TGCGCCAGCAGCCCGATTCTGAGCTCCTACAATGAGCAGTTCTTC
CDR3aa: CASSPILSSYNEQFF

d_gene: .
v_gene: TRBV7-9
j_gene: TRBJ1-6
abundance: few
CDR3nt: TGTGCCAGCAGCCCCAGCGTCAATTCACCCCTCCACTTT
CDR3aa: CASSPSVNSPLHF

d_gene: .
v_gene: TRBV7-9
j_gene: TRBJ1-1
abundance: .
CDR3nt: TGTGCCAGCAGCCACACAGGCCTGAACACTGAAGCTTTCTTT
CDR3aa: CASSHTGLNTEAFF

d_gene: .
v_gene: TRBV14
j_gene: TRBJ2-2
abundance: .
CDR3nt: TGTGCCAGCAGCCACCAAGACAGATACACCGGGGAGCTGTTTTTT
CDR3aa: CASSHQDRYTGELFF

d_gene: .
v_gene: TRBV9
j_gene: TRBJ1-2
abundance: .
CDR3nt: TGTGCCAGCAGCCTGATGCAGGGAGGAGAGGGCTACACCTTC
CDR3aa: CASSLMQGGEGYTF

d_gene: .
v_gene: TRBV28
j_gene: TRBJ2-2
abundance: .
CDR3nt: TGTGCCAGCATGGGGCAGGACAAGAACGGCGGGGAGCTGTTTTTT
CDR3aa: CASMGQDKNGGELFF

d_gene: .
v_gene: TRBV27
j_gene: TRBJ2-7
abundance: .
CDR3nt: TGTGCCAGCAGTTCCCACTCCTACGAGCAGTACTTC
CDR3aa: CASSSHSYEQYF

d_gene: TRBD2
v_gene: TRBV4-2
j_gene: TRBJ2-3
abundance: .
CDR3nt: TGTGCCAGCAGCCAAGGGCTAGCGGGAATAACAGATACGCAGTATTTT
CDR3aa: CASSQGLAGITDTQYF

d_gene: TRBD2
v_gene: TRBV10-3
j_gene: TRBJ2-7
abundance: .
CDR3nt: TGTGCCATCAGTGAGGCTAGCGGCATCCCCGAGCAGTACTTC
CDR3aa: CAISEASGIPEQYF